This T cell receptor beta chain was profiled in a study of blood T cell repertoires in COVID-19 (dated by TCRdb to about 2020). Notes on the research overall: Collaborator samples came from the United States, Italy and Spain and covered acute and convalescent phases of COVID-19. The material from the prospective study consisted of cDNA or gDNA derived from T cells, B-cell-depleted T cells, or PBMCs. The dataset comprised deeply sampled blood TCRbeta repertoires from subjects exposed to, actively infected with, or recovered from COVID-19. The repertoires were made available in a free public database intended to serve as a resource for research on the immune response to SARS-CoV-2. The samples were drawn from the first 160 participants of the ongoing ImmuneRACE study and from 1,254 subjects provided by 6 global collaborators. Nearly every sample came with metadata listing a de-identified subject ID, COVID-19 status, age in years and sex. HLA class I and class II types, where available, came from metadata supplied by the sample provider rather than from assay-based typing.

Concerning this clone itself: The antigen this receptor binds is unknown. Nothing much larger sits one base from this clone, and base qualities are not available. This specimen includes other DNA sequences encoding the same CDR3.

At one collaborating source in Seattle, patients were enrolled during active infection and were followed longitudinally through the course of disease. Whole blood was collected in K2EDTA tubes by collaborating institutions according to the institutions' own protocols. For TCRbeta analysis, collaborators shipped samples as frozen whole blood, isolated PBMCs, or DNA extracted from either of those sample types. Findings and caveats that apply to the study as a whole: The amount of clinical and demographic metadata varied by source and participant and was provided uncurated.

The CDR3 starts with the cysteine, ends with the phenylalanine, and has 13 residues. Only CDR3 DNA remains: 39 bases, in frame from the first base. Reading the germline V gene (reference sequence) gives CDR1 LGHDT and CDR2 YNNKEL. V lost 4 bases and J lost 1 base; the stretch between them is 8 bases long. The immunoSEQ Assay, a bias-controlled multiplex PCR, was used to amplify TCRbeta CDR3 regions from genomic DNA. Per the original workflow: Nucleated cell counts per sample were estimated from amplification of reference gene primers within the assay. To quantify the absolute abundance of each unique TCRbeta CDR3 rearrangement, sequence reads were collapsed and filtered. For each sample, productive Simpson clonality was calculated as the square root of Simpson's diversity index over productive rearrangements. Sourced from immuneACCESS, this table was stored by TCRdb with only in-frame sequences that have V and J called. A share of the clones is absent; for the studies checked, an unresolved V gene accounts for under half, and the remainder has no known explanation. The DNA gave D and trimming, while V, J and clone size come from that table. In this sample the table shows some 220,000 clones, almost 85% of which occur a single time. The ten largest clones represent about 5.1% of the sample.

Sequenced material: peripheral blood. This receptor was taken from a man between 45 and 60 years old with COVID-19, enrolled during active disease. The chain links TRBV3-1 (or the pseudogene TRBV3-2) with TRBJ2-7; TRBD2 is perhaps the D gene, given 6 matching bases. This receptor has the CDR3 CASSLGGSYEQYF. The base sequence is TGTGCCAGCAGCCTGGGGGGTTCCTACGAGCAGTACTTC.